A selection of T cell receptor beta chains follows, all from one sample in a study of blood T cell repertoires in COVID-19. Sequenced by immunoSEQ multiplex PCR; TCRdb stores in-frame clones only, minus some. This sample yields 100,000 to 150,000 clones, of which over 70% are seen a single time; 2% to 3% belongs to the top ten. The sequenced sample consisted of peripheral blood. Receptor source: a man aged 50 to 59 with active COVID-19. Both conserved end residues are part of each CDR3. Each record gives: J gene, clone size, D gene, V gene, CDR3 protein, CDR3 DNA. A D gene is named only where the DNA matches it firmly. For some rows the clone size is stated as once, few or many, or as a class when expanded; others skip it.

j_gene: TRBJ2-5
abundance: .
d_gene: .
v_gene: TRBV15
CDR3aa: CATSKAPGQETQYF
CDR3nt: TGTGCCACCAGCAAAGCCCCGGGACAAGAGACCCAGTACTTC

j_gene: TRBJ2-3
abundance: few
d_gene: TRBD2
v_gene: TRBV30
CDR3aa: CAWAGAGGQVDTQYF
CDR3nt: TGTGCCTGGGCGGGAGCGGGGGGGCAGGTAGATACGCAGTATTTT

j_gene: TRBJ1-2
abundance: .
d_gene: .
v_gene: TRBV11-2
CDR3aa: CASSSAGGVGYTF
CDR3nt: TGTGCCAGCAGCTCCGCGGGGGGCGTCGGCTACACCTTC

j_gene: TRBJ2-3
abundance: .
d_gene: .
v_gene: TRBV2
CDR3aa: CASSPGGGADTQYF
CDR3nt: TGTGCCAGCAGTCCCGGTGGCGGGGCAGATACGCAGTATTTT

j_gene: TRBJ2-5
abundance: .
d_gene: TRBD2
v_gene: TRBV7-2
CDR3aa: CASSLAGGAGGQETQYF
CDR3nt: TGTGCCAGCAGCTTAGCAGGGGGAGCGGGGGGCCAAGAGACCCAGTACTTC

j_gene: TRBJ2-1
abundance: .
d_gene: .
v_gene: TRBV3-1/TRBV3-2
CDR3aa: CASSQDRYGQQFF
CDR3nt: TGTGCCAGCAGCCAAGATCGGTACGGACAACAGTTCTTC

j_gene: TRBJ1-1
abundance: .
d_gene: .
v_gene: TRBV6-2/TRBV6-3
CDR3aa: CASSYRGSLRAFF
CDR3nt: TGTGCCAGCAGTTACAGGGGATCGTTGAGGGCTTTCTTT

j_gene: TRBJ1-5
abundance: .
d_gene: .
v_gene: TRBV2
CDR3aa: CASMGSPNQPQHF
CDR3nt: TGTGCCAGCATGGGCAGCCCGAATCAGCCCCAGCATTTT

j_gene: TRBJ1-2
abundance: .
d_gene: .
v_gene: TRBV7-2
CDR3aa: CASRGGGTRYGYTF
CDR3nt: TGTGCCAGCAGGGGGGGAGGGACTCGATATGGCTACACCTTC

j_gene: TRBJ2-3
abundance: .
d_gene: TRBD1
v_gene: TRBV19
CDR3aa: CASTDGTVRTDTQYF
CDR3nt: TGTGCCAGTACCGACGGGACAGTCCGCACAGATACGCAGTATTTT

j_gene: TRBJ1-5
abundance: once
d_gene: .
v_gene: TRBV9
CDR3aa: CASSASPGGNQPQHF
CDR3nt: TGTGCCAGCAGCGCCAGCCCGGGGGGCAATCAGCCCCAGCATTTT

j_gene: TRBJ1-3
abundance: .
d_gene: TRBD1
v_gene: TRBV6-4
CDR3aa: CASSGDRVSGNTIYF
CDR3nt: TGTGCCAGCAGTGGGGACAGGGTCTCTGGAAACACCATATATTTT

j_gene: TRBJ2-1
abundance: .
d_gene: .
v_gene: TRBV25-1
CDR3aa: CASSDREAYNEQFF
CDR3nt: TGTGCCAGCAGCGACAGGGAGGCCTACAATGAGCAGTTCTTC

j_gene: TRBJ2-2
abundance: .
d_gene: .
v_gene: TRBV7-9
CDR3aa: CASMTGLNTGELFF
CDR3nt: TGTGCCAGCATGACAGGATTGAACACCGGGGAGCTGTTTTTT

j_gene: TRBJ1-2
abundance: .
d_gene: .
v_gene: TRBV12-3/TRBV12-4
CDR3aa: CASRQHDQGSYTF
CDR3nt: TGTGCCAGCAGGCAGCACGACCAGGGAAGCTACACCTTC

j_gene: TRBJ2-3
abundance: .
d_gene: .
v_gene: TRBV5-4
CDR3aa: CASSLGGGISDTQYF
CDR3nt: TGTGCCAGCAGCCTTGGGGGGGGCATATCAGATACGCAGTATTTT

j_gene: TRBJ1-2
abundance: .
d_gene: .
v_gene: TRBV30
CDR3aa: CAWSIGTLNRANYGYTF
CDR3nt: TGTGCCTGGAGTATCGGGACTCTAAATCGAGCTAACTATGGCTACACCTTC

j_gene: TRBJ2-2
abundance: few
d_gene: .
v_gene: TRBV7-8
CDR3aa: CASGGLNTGELFF
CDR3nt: TGTGCCAGCGGGGGCCTGAACACCGGGGAGCTGTTTTTT

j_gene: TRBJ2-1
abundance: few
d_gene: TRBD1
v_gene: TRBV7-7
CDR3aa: CASSLGTGRGNEQFF
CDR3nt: TGTGCTAGCAGCTTAGGGACAGGGAGAGGGAATGAGCAGTTCTTC

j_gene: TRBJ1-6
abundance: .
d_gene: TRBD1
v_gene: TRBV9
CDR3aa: CASSAGTDPNSPLHF
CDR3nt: TGTGCCAGCAGCGCGGGGACAGACCCAAATTCACCCCTCCACTTT

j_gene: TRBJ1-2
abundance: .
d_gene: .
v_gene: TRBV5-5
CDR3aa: CASSLSPGERNYGYTF
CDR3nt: TGTGCCAGCAGCTTGTCCCCAGGGGAGAGGAACTATGGCTACACCTTC

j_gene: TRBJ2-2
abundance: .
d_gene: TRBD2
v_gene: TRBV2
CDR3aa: CASRGLAEHNTGELFF
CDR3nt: TGTGCCAGCAGGGGACTAGCGGAGCACAACACCGGGGAGCTGTTTTTT

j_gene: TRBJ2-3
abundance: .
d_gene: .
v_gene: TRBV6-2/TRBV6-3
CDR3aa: CASTPRTGFTDTQYF
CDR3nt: TGTGCCAGCACCCCCCGAACAGGATTCACAGATACGCAGTATTTT

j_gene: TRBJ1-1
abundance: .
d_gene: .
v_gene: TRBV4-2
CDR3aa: CASSQEGLIYEAFF
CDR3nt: TGTGCCAGCAGCCAAGAGGGGCTAATTTATGAAGCTTTCTTT

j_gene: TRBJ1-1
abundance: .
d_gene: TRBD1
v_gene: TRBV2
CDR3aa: CASSEQGGSTEAFF
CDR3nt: TGTGCCAGCAGTGAACAGGGGGGAAGCACTGAAGCTTTCTTT

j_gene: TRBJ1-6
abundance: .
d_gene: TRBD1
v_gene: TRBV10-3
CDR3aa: CAISEPGTGGSPLHF
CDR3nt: TGTGCCATCAGTGAGCCGGGGACAGGGGGTTCACCCCTCCACTTT

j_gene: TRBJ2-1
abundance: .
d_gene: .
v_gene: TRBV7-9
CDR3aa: CASSLTGPVNEQFF
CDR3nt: TGTGCCAGCAGCCTGACAGGACCCGTCAATGAGCAGTTCTTC

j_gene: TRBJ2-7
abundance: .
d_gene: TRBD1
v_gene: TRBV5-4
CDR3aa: CASSLVRGTGLSYEQYF
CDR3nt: TGTGCCAGCAGCTTGGTTCGTGGGACAGGGCTCTCCTACGAGCAGTACTTC

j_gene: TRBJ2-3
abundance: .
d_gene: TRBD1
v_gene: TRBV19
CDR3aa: CASSIALGQDNTDTQYF
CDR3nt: TGTGCCAGTAGTATAGCCCTAGGACAGGACAACACAGATACGCAGTATTTT

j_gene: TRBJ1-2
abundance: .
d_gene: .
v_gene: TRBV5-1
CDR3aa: CASSLNGEIYGYTF
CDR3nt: TGCGCCAGCAGCTTGAATGGGGAGATCTATGGCTACACCTTC

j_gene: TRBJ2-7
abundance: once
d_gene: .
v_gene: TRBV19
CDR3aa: CASSRVGVSYEQYF
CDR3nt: TGTGCCAGTAGTAGGGTAGGGGTCTCCTACGAGCAGTACTTC

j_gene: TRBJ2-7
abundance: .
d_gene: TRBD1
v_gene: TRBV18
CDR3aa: CASSRQGQGDGEQYF
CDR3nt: TGTGCCAGCTCACGGCAGGGACAGGGAGATGGTGAGCAGTACTTC

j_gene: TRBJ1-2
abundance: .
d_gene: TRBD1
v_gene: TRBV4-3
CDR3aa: CASSQGGGQGVGGYTF
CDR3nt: TGCGCCAGCAGCCAAGGAGGAGGACAGGGGGTCGGTGGCTACACCTTC

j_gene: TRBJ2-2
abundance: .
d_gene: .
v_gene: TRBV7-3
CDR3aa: CASSSGREAGELFF
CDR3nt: TGTGCCAGCAGCTCCGGTCGTGAGGCCGGGGAGCTGTTTTTT

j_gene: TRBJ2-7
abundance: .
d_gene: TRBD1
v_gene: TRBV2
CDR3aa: CASDGDRAVEQYF
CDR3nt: TGTGCCAGCGATGGGGACAGGGCGGTCGAGCAGTACTTC

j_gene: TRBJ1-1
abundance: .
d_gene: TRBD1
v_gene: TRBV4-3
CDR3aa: CASSRDRGNTEAFF
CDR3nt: TGCGCCAGCAGCCGAGACAGGGGGAACACTGAAGCTTTCTTT

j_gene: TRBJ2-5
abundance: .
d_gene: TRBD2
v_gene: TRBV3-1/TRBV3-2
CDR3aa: CASSQYRTGGTQYF
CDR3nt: TGTGCCAGCAGTCAATATAGGACGGGGGGGACCCAGTACTTC

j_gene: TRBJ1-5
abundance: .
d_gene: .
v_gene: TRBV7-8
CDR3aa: CASSRDGTGNQPQHF
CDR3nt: TGTGCCAGCAGCCGAGATGGTACGGGCAATCAGCCCCAGCATTTT

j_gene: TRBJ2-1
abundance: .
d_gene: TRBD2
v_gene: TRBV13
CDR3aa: CASSQKRGDMGDEQFF
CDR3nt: TGTGCCAGCAGCCAGAAGCGGGGGGACATGGGTGATGAGCAGTTCTTC

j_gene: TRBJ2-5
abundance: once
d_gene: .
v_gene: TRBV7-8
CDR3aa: CASSFSSGGETQYF
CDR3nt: TGTGCCAGCAGCTTTTCCTCCGGAGGAGAGACCCAGTACTTC

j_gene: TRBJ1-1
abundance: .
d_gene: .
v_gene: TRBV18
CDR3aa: CASSPSRVGTEAFF
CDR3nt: TGTGCCAGCTCACCATCGAGGGTTGGAACTGAAGCTTTCTTT

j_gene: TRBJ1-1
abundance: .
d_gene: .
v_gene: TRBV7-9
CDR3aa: CASSPRGWAEAFF
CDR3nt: TGTGCCAGCAGCCCGAGGGGGTGGGCTGAAGCTTTCTTT

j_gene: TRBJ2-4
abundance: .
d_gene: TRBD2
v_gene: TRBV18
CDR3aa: CASSPPNSGGFSKNIQYF
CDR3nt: TGTGCCAGCTCACCACCAAACAGCGGGGGGTTTTCCAAAAACATTCAGTACTTC

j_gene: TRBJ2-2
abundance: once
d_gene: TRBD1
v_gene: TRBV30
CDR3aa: CALTDRADTGELFF
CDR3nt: TGTGCCTTAACGGACAGGGCGGATACCGGGGAGCTGTTTTTT

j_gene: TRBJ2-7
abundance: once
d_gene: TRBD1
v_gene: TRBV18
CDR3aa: CASSPYPIRQGAGEQYF
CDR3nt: TGTGCCAGCTCACCATACCCGATTCGACAGGGGGCAGGGGAGCAGTACTTC